One T cell receptor (beta chain) is described in this entry. The data are from a study of blood T cell repertoires in COVID-19. Study at large: COVID-19 samples collected from the United States, Italy and Spain covered acute and convalescent phases.

The authors' processing: Reference gene primer amplification yielded estimated nucleated cell counts. This table comes from immunoSEQ multiplex PCR, and its TCRdb copy is limited to in-frame clones, with some not included. V and J calls and clone size are copied from that table; D and trimming were computed from the DNA. Of over 150,000 clones listed, approximately 80% were seen once; the top ten hold 6.9%. There are 14 residues in the CDR3. Germline-derived CDR1 and CDR2 are SEHNR and FQNEAQ (reference sequence). The V and J ends lost 2 bases and 8 bases respectively, with 13 bases between them. Sequenced material: peripheral blood. The receptor was derived from a human donor with acute or convalescent COVID-19. The donor label of this sample is uncertain. This sequence joins TRBV7-9 and TRBJ2-1; D call uncertain. The DNA of the CDR3 is TGTGCCAGCAGCTTAAGCTCGCCTATAGATGAGCAGTTCTTC. Its protein product is CASSLSSPIDEQFF.